The clone carrying this T cell receptor beta chain appeared many times. Libraries of TCR beta came from iRepertoire HTBI primers plus Arm-PCR of CDR3 regions. MiXCR was run by TCRdb on the multiplex PCR reads, yielding one entry per CDR3 protein. This table holds roughly 400,000 distinct CDR3 sequences, about a sixth found once. Described time point: newly diagnosed GD, antithyroid drugs for less than 3 months. With RNA extracted from PBMCs as input, the TCR library was made. This specimen comes from a study of regulatory T cells in long-lasting Graves disease. The data were also submitted as part of a second study, on T cells in Graves' hyperthyroidism and ophthalmopathy.

The source was peripheral blood mononuclear cells (PBMCs), collected at new diagnosis, from a patient treated with antithyroid drugs. This receptor was identified in a woman younger than 35 with Graves disease.

The CDR3 loop is CASSLLLNTEAFF. In DNA form, the CDR3 reads TGTGCCAGCAGTTTATTGTTGAACACTGAAGCTTTCTTT. The V gene is TRBV28, the J gene TRBJ1-1, with D uncertain. V lost 1 base, J lost 0 bases, and 3 bases lay in between. Germline CDR1 MDHEN, CDR2 SYDVKM. This CDR3 spans 13 amino acids.